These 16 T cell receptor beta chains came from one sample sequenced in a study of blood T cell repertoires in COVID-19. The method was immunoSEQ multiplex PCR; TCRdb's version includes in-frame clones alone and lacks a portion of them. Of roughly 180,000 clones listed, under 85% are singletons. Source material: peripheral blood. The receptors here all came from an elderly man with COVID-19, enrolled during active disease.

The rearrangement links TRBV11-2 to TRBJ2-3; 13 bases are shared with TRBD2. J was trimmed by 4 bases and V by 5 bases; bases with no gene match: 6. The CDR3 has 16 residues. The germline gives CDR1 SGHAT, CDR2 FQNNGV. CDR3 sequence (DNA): TGTGCCAGCAGCCCCGGGACTAGCGGGGACTCAGATACGCAGTATTTT. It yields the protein CASSPGTSGDSDTQYF.

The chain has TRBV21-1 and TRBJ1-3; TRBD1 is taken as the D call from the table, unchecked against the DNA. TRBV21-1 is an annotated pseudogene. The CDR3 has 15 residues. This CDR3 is CASSPRDRLGNTIYF. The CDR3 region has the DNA TGTGCCAGCAGCCCACGGGACAGGCTCGGAAACACCATATATTTT.

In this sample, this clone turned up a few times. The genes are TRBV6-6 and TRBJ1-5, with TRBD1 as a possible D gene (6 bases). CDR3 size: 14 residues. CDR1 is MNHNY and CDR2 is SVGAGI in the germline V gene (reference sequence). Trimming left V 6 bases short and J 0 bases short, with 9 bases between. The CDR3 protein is CASRGQSSNQPQHF. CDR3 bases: TGTGCCAGCAGAGGACAGAGTAGCAATCAGCCCCAGCATTTT.

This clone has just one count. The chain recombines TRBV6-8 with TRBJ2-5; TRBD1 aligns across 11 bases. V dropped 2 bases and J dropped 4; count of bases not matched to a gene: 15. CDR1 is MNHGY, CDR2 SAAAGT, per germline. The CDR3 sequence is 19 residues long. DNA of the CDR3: TGTGCCAGCAGTTACCCAGTCCCGGGACAGGGGGACACCCTAGAGACCCAGTACTTC. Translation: CASSYPVPGQGDTLETQYF.

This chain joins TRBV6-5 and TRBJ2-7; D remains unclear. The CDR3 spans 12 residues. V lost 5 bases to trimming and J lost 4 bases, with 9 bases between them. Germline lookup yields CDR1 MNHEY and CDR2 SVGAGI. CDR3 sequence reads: CASSLNMYEQYF. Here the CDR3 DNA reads TGTGCCAGCAGTCTTAACATGTACGAGCAGTACTTC.

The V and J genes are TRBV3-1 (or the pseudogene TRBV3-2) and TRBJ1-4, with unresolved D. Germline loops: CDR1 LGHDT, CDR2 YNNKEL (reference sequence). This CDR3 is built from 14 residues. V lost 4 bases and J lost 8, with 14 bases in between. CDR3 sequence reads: CASSPSGRGEKLFF. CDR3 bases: TGTGCCAGCAGCCCATCCGGACGGGGAGAAAAACTGTTTTTT.

The CDR3 loop is CASTGAEGYTF. DNA of the CDR3: TGCGCCAGTACAGGGGCGGAAGGCTACACCTTC. The chain is built from TRBV5-1 and TRBJ1-2; 7 nucleotides line up with TRBD1. This CDR3 comprises 11 residues. V shed 8 bases and J 8 bases; nucleotides not matched to a gene: 6. Germline V gene sequence: CDR1 SGHRS, CDR2 YFSETQ.

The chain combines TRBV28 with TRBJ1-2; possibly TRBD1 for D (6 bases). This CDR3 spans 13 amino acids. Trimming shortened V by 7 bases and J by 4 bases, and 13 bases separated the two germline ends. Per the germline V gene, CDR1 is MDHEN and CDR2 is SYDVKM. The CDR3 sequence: CASTGGQFYGYTF. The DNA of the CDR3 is TGTGCCAGCACCGGTGGACAGTTCTATGGCTACACCTTC.

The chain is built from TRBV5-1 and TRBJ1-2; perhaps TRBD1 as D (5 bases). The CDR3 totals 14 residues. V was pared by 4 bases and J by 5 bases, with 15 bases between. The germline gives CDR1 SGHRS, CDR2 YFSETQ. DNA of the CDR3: TGCGCCAGCAGCCCCACCCAGGGCACGTATGGCTACACCTTC. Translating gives CASSPTQGTYGYTF. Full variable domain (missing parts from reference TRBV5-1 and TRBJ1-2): KAGVTQTPRYLIKTRGQQVTLSCSPISGHRSVSWYQQTPGQGLQFLFEYFSETQRNKGNFPGRFSGRQFSNSRSEMNVSTLELGDSALYLCASSPTQGTYGYTFGSGTRLTVV.

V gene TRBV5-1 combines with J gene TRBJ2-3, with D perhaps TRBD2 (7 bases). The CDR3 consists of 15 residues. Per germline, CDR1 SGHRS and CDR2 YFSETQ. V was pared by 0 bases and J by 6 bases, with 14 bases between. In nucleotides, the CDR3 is TGCGCCAGCAGCTTGGGGATTGCGGGGGCCGATACGCAGTATTTT. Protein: CASSLGIAGADTQYF.

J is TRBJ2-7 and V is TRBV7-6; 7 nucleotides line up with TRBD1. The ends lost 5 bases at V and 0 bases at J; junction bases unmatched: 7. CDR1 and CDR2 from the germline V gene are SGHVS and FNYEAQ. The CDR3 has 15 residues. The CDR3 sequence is CASSLAPGGSYEQYF. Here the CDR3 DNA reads TGTGCCAGCAGCCTCGCACCAGGGGGCTCCTACGAGCAGTACTTC.

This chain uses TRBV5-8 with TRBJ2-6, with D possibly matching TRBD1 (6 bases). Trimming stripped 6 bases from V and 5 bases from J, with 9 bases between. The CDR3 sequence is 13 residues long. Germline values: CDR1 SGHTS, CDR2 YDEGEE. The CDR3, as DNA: TGTGCCAGCACCGGACAGTGGGCCAACGTCCTGACTTTC. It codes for CASTGQWANVLTF.

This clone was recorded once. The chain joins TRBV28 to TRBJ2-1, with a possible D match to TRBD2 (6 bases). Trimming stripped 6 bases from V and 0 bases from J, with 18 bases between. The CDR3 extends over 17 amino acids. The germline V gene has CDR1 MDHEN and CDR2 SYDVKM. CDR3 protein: CASSSSGLPRSYNEQFF. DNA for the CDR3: TGTGCCAGCAGCTCCAGCGGACTACCTCGCTCCTACAATGAGCAGTTCTTC.

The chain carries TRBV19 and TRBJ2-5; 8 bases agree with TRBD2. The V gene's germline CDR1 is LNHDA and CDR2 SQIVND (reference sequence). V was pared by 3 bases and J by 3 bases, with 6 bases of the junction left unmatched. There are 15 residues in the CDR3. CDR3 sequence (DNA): TGTGCCAGTAGTATGACCGGGACTAGGAAAGAGACCCAGTACTTC. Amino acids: CASSMTGTRKETQYF.

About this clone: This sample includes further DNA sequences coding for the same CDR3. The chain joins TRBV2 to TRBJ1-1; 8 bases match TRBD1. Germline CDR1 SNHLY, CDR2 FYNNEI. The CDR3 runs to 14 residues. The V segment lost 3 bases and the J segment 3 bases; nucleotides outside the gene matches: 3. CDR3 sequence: CASSERQGHTEAFF. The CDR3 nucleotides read TGTGCCAGCAGTGAGCGACAGGGGCACACTGAAGCTTTCTTT.

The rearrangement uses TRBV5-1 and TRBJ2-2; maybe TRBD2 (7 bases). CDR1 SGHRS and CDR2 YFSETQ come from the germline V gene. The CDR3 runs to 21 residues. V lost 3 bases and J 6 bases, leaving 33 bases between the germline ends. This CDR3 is CASSWPRRGASVLRGAGELFF. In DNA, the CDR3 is TGCGCCAGCAGCTGGCCCCGTCGGGGGGCGTCCGTTCTTCGAGGGGCCGGGGAGCTGTTTTTT.